This T cell receptor (beta chain) derives from a study of monozygotic twins with inflammatory bowel disease. Study-level results: Patient-specific immunosuppressive treatments may have made repertoires more variable. Healthy twins showed more clonotype sharing with others than IBD patients, especially patients with disease activity.

Comments on this clonotype: Its antigen is not known.

The CDR3 spans 15 residues. The germline CDR1 and CDR2 sequences are SGHRS and YFSETQ. cDNA was made in eight separate reactions per sample. No DNA is given; TCRdb re-called the 5' RACE reads and lists each CDR3 protein once. The sample has approximately 160,000 distinct CDR3 sequences; the top ten hold under 3.5%. The TCR comes from a human donor with ulcerative colitis or Crohn's disease, or a healthy co-twin of an affected twin (not recorded which). The chain has TRBV5-1 and TRBJ1-1; lacking DNA, the TRBD1 call made by TCRdb goes unchecked. The material sequenced was blood. The CDR3 here is CASSSNRGGDTEAFF.